This T cell receptor beta chain was captured by sequencing in a study of blood T cell repertoires in COVID-19. Turning to the study itself: Italy, Spain and the United States were the sources of the convalescent and acute COVID-19 samples. Sources were T cells, B-cell-depleted T cells, or PBMCs; the material itself was cDNA or gDNA.

Original methodology: Reference gene primers were amplified, and this amplification served to estimate nucleated cell counts. Only in-frame clones appear in the TCRdb table, and some are missing; sequencing was by immunoSEQ multiplex PCR. V and J calls and clone size are as listed in that table; D and trimming were resolved from the DNA. The table includes a few hundred thousand clones, roughly four fifths detected once. The V gene end was trimmed by 2 bases and the J gene end by 0 bases; junction bases not matched to a gene: 3. The V gene's germline CDR1 is GTSNPN and CDR2 SVGIG (reference sequence). CDR3 length equals 14 residues.

The TCR sequence derives from a woman aged 18 to 35 with acute or convalescent COVID-19. The V gene is TRBV30, the J gene TRBJ1-2, with 7 bases fitting TRBD1. The sample comprised peripheral blood. The CDR3, as DNA: TGTGCCTGGAGTCGGGGACAGCCTAACTATGGCTACACCTTC. This encodes CAWSRGQPNYGYTF.